A selection of T cell receptor beta chains follows, all from one sample in a study of brain T cells in children with intractable seizures. Method: immunoSEQ multiplex PCR; TCRdb's copy keeps in-frame clones and lacks some. The sample lists hundreds of thousands of clones; over 85% were seen once. This sample comprised peripheral blood, obtained about 5 months after surgery. The source is a boy younger than two with tuberous sclerosis and intractable seizures. Both conserved end residues are part of each CDR3. The order of the fields is D gene, V gene, J gene, clone size, CDR3 protein, CDR3 DNA. D genes are given only for firm matches. Clone size is stated in some rows and not others, as once, few, many or a class when expanded.

TRBD2	TRBV24-1	TRBJ2-1	NA	CATSGLAGVGEQFF	TGTGCCACCAGTGGGCTAGCGGGGGTTGGGGAGCAGTTCTTC
NA	TRBV29-1	TRBJ2-7	NA	CSVSLGAGLIEQYF	TGCAGCGTTAGTTTGGGGGCAGGGCTGATCGAGCAGTACTTC
NA	TRBV28	TRBJ1-1	NA	CASSLWANTEAFF	TGTGCCAGCAGTTTATGGGCGAACACTGAAGCTTTCTTT
NA	TRBV10-3	TRBJ2-1	once	CAISESSAGASSYNEQFF	TGTGCCATCAGTGAGTCCTCCGCGGGCGCGAGCTCCTACAATGAGCAGTTCTTC
NA	TRBV6-2/TRBV6-3	TRBJ1-3	NA	CASSYADWDSGNTIYF	TGTGCCAGCAGTTATGCCGACTGGGACTCTGGAAACACCATATATTTT
TRBD2	TRBV19	TRBJ2-1	NA	CASSVTSGRWHEQFF	TGTGCCAGTAGTGTCACTAGCGGGAGGTGGCATGAGCAGTTCTTC
NA	TRBV5-1	TRBJ2-3	once	CASSLVQGTDTQYF	TGCGCCAGCAGCTTGGTGCAGGGGACAGATACGCAGTATTTT
NA	TRBV5-1	TRBJ1-2	NA	CASSLTDGGYTF	TGCGCCAGCAGCTTGACCGACGGTGGCTACACCTTC
TRBD2	TRBV24-1	TRBJ2-4	NA	CATSDFFPWTSGRWENIQYF	TGTGCCACCAGTGATTTTTTCCCCTGGACTAGCGGGAGGTGGGAAAACATTCAGTACTTC
TRBD2	TRBV5-4	TRBJ2-5	NA	CASSPASGGVQETQYF	TGTGCCAGCAGCCCGGCTAGCGGGGGGGTTCAAGAGACCCAGTACTTC
NA	TRBV3-1/TRBV3-2	TRBJ2-5	NA	CASSLLGSAGAQYF	TGTGCCAGCAGCCTCTTAGGCAGCGCCGGGGCCCAGTACTTC
TRBD1	TRBV4-1	TRBJ1-2	NA	CASSRGQGAYGYTF	TGCGCCAGCAGCCGGGGACAGGGCGCCTATGGCTACACCTTC
NA	TRBV11-3	TRBJ2-7	NA	CASSLVRREQYF	TGTGCCAGCAGCTTAGTACGGCGCGAGCAGTACTTC
NA	TRBV7-3	TRBJ2-2	NA	CASSLSGGDTGELFF	TGTGCCAGCAGCTTAAGCGGGGGCGACACCGGGGAGCTGTTTTTT
TRBD1	TRBV13	TRBJ2-1	NA	CASSFSGIRGLPLINEQFF	TGTGCCAGCAGCTTCTCAGGTATCAGGGGGCTTCCTCTAATCAATGAGCAGTTCTTC
TRBD1	TRBV10-1	TRBJ1-1	NA	CASSESGTGVTEAFF	TGCGCCAGCAGTGAGTCGGGGACAGGGGTAACTGAAGCTTTCTTT
NA	TRBV19	TRBJ2-7	NA	CASSLTPGPRWEQYF	TGTGCCAGTAGTCTAACGCCGGGACCGCGCTGGGAGCAGTACTTC
TRBD1	TRBV6-5	TRBJ1-2	NA	CASRTGDTNYGYTF	TGTGCCAGCAGGACAGGGGATACTAACTATGGCTACACCTTC
NA	TRBV5-3	TRBJ1-1	NA	CARIHLGLLKGGAFF	TGTGCCAGAATCCACCTGGGACTTCTCAAGGGGGGAGCTTTCTTT
TRBD2	TRBV30	TRBJ2-1	NA	CAGNIAGLYNEQFF	TGTGCCGGAAACATAGCGGGACTCTACAATGAGCAGTTCTTC
TRBD2	TRBV9	TRBJ2-3	NA	CASSLGLAGGDTQYF	TGTGCCAGCAGTTTAGGACTAGCCGGTGGAGATACGCAGTATTTT
NA	TRBV4-1	TRBJ1-2	NA	CASSQDGQVYYGYTF	TGCGCCAGCAGCCAAGACGGGCAGGTTTACTATGGCTACACCTTC
NA	TRBV5-1	TRBJ1-1	NA	CASSPGRDPLNTEAFF	TGCGCCAGCAGCCCCGGGAGGGACCCTCTGAACACTGAAGCTTTCTTT
TRBD2	TRBV18	TRBJ2-1	NA	CASSPERSGGIYNEQFF	TGTGCCAGCTCCCCAGAAAGGAGCGGGGGGATTTACAATGAGCAGTTCTTC
NA	TRBV7-9	TRBJ2-7	NA	CASSLQGGSSYEQYF	TGTGCCAGCAGCTTACAGGGGGGCAGCTCCTACGAGCAGTACTTC
NA	TRBV6-6	TRBJ1-1	NA	CASSYGWNTEAFF	TGTGCCAGCAGTTACGGGTGGAACACTGAAGCTTTCTTT
TRBD1	TRBV11-3	TRBJ2-5	once	CASSLETGAGTQYF	TGTGCCAGCAGCTTAGAGACAGGGGCCGGGACCCAGTACTTC
TRBD2	TRBV6-5	TRBJ2-7	NA	CASSYSRTSGGMVQYF	TGTGCCAGCAGTTACTCCAGGACTAGCGGGGGGATGGTGCAGTACTTC
TRBD1	TRBV5-1	TRBJ2-7	NA	CASSSGTAYEQYF	TGCGCCAGCAGCTCTGGGACAGCCTACGAGCAGTACTTC
NA	TRBV6-5	TRBJ1-6	NA	CASSYSGRRDSPLHF	TGTGCCAGCAGTTACTCAGGCAGGAGGGATTCACCCCTCCACTTT
NA	TRBV7-6	TRBJ2-1	NA	CASSLGQKGNEQFF	TGTGCCAGCAGCTTAGGTCAGAAAGGCAATGAGCAGTTCTTC
TRBD2	TRBV11-3	TRBJ2-7	NA	CASSLESGRDPYEQYF	TGTGCCAGCAGCTTAGAAAGCGGGAGGGACCCCTACGAGCAGTACTTC
TRBD2	TRBV7-3	TRBJ2-6	NA	CASSPSGTSAAGGANVLTF	TGTGCCAGCAGCCCGTCCGGGACTAGCGCCGCGGGGGGGGCCAACGTCCTGACTTTC
NA	TRBV11-2	TRBJ1-2	NA	CASSLEGLHGYTF	TGTGCCAGCAGCTTGGAAGGGCTCCATGGCTACACCTTC
NA	TRBV5-4	TRBJ2-5	NA	CASSLPDIQETQYF	TGTGCCAGCAGCTTGCCCGACATACAAGAGACCCAGTACTTC
NA	TRBV9	TRBJ1-3	NA	CASSVTPFSGNTIYF	TGTGCCAGCAGCGTTACACCTTTCTCTGGAAACACCATATATTTT
TRBD1	TRBV18	TRBJ2-7	NA	CASSQGTGGYEQYF	TGTGCCAGCTCACAAGGGACAGGGGGTTACGAGCAGTACTTC
NA	TRBV19	TRBJ1-4	NA	CASSMGREVTNEKLFF	TGTGCCAGTAGTATGGGTCGGGAGGTGACTAATGAAAAACTGTTTTTT
NA	TRBV6-4	TRBJ1-5	NA	CASSSTILDMRDYSNQPQHF	TGTGCCAGCAGTTCCACTATATTGGACATGAGGGATTATAGCAATCAGCCCCAGCATTTT
NA	TRBV27	TRBJ2-7	NA	CASSPLLGPYEQYF	TGTGCCAGCAGCCCGCTTTTAGGGCCCTACGAGCAGTACTTC
NA	TRBV9	TRBJ2-4	NA	CASSVGLAKNIQYF	TGTGCCAGCAGCGTAGGCTTAGCCAAAAACATTCAGTACTTC
NA	TRBV18	TRBJ2-2	NA	CASSPEDGGHTGELFF	TGTGCCAGCTCCCCTGAAGACGGAGGGCATACCGGGGAGCTGTTTTTT
NA	TRBV7-9	TRBJ1-5	NA	CASSLSREGNQPQHF	TGTGCCAGCAGCTTATCCAGGGAGGGCAATCAGCCCCAGCATTTT
NA	TRBV24-1	TRBJ1-2	NA	CATSEPYLNYGYTF	TGTGCCACCAGTGAACCCTATTTGAACTATGGCTACACCTTC
NA	TRBV4-2	TRBJ2-3	NA	CASSQEGSGYTDTQYF	TGTGCCAGCAGCCAAGAAGGTAGCGGATACACAGATACGCAGTATTTT
TRBD2	TRBV7-8	TRBJ2-7	few	CASSYSGRTGYEQYF	TGTGCCAGCAGCTATAGCGGGAGAACTGGTTACGAGCAGTACTTC
NA	TRBV6-5	TRBJ1-3	NA	CASSYERGPGNTIYF	TGTGCCAGCAGTTACGAGCGGGGGCCGGGAAACACCATATATTTT
NA	TRBV13	TRBJ2-1	NA	CASSLGVGGRFYNEQFF	TGTGCCAGCAGCTTAGGCGTGGGGGGGCGGTTCTACAATGAGCAGTTCTTC
NA	TRBV5-5	TRBJ1-5	NA	CASRQGSGSNQPQHF	TGTGCCAGCAGGCAGGGTTCGGGAAGCAATCAGCCCCAGCATTTT
NA	TRBV19	TRBJ1-4	NA	CASSILGKSNEKLFF	TGTGCCAGTAGTATCTTGGGGAAAAGTAATGAAAAACTGTTTTTT
NA	TRBV19	TRBJ1-1	NA	CASSVQGIVRTEAFF	TGTGCCAGTAGTGTCCAGGGTATTGTACGCACTGAAGCTTTCTTT
NA	TRBV7-3	TRBJ2-3	NA	CASSSLRTLDTQYF	TGTGCCAGCAGCTCGTTACGGACTCTGGATACGCAGTATTTT
NA	TRBV28	TRBJ2-7	once	CASSLSTIGSYEQYF	TGTGCCAGCAGCCTTTCAACGATCGGGAGCTACGAGCAGTACTTC
NA	TRBV2	TRBJ1-1	NA	CASSEVRTNTEAFF	TGTGCCAGCAGTGAAGTGCGGACTAACACTGAAGCTTTCTTT
TRBD2	TRBV19	TRBJ2-1	NA	CASRLTSGEQFF	TGTGCCAGTAGACTCACTAGCGGGGAGCAGTTCTTC
NA	TRBV7-9	TRBJ1-2	NA	CATDKLANYGYTF	TGTGCCACCGATAAGCTAGCTAACTATGGCTACACCTTC
NA	TRBV9	TRBJ2-7	many	CASSVELGSYEQYF	TGTGCCAGCAGCGTAGAGCTGGGATCCTACGAGCAGTACTTC
NA	TRBV6-5	TRBJ1-2	NA	CASSPHAGQDYGYTF	TGTGCCAGCAGTCCCCATGCAGGTCAAGACTATGGCTACACCTTC
TRBD1	TRBV2	TRBJ2-1	NA	CASSAFTGGSYNEQFF	TGTGCCAGCAGTGCTTTTACAGGGGGCAGCTACAATGAGCAGTTCTTC